This T cell receptor beta chain is drawn from a study of cytomegalovirus exposure and HLA in healthy donors. The PCR was carried out with 60 Vbeta primers and 13 Jbeta primers. The table came from immunoSEQ multiplex PCR; TCRdb's copy has only in-frame clones and leaves some out. The data show about 160,000 clones, approximately 81% seen once. V shed 2 bases and J shed 0 bases, with 8 bases lying between them. Germline CDR1 is MGHDK and CDR2 is SYGVNS. CDR3 length equals 15 residues. V usage is TRBV25-1 and J usage is TRBJ2-1; a possible D gene is TRBD2 (5 bases). The sequenced material came from PBMCs. The sequence came from a male donor in good health and CMV-seronegative. CDR3 loop: CASSETGSSYNEQFF. CDR3 nucleotide sequence: TGTGCCAGCAGTGAAACGGGGAGCTCCTACAATGAGCAGTTCTTC.